The rows below give T cell receptor beta chains drawn from one sample of a study of blood T cells in healthy people across ages. TCRdb itself ran the 5' RACE reads through MiXCR, one entry per CDR3 protein. The sample lists approximately 1.5 million distinct CDR3 sequences, roughly 30% seen once, with approximately 10% in the top ten. Sequencing was performed on blood. The receptors were gathered from a woman in her twenties or thirties in good health. The CDR3 runs from the conserved cysteine through the conserved F or W. Each record gives: J gene, V gene, CDR3 protein.

TRBJ2-7,TRBV19,CATRDSFSYEQYF
TRBJ2-1,TRBV3-1,CASSQLGTSGRGRSYNEQFF
TRBJ1-1,TRBV12-3/TRBV12-4,CASSFPPGAEAFF
TRBJ2-3,TRBV7-9,CASTRDRVWGDTQYF
TRBJ2-5,TRBV7-9,CASSFRVPPDSQETQYF
TRBJ2-1,TRBV30,CACQRPGQGLSNEQFF
TRBJ2-1,TRBV4-1,CASSQLGISANEQFF
TRBJ2-3,TRBV6-5,CASSSLYRDTQYF
TRBJ2-1,TRBV4-1,CASSPWTDYNINEQFF
TRBJ2-1,TRBV4-2,CASSLTIYGVDEQFF
TRBJ2-4,TRBV28,CASSLAGGGYSAKNIQYF
TRBJ2-1,TRBV6-1,CASSEVAGGQLEQFF
TRBJ2-7,TRBV28,CASTPSGGLYEQYF
TRBJ2-3,TRBV6-1,CASSEALSSGSSIDTQYF
TRBJ1-6,TRBV6-6,CASSAINSPLHF
TRBJ2-3,TRBV10-3,CAISQGAKDTQYF
TRBJ2-5,TRBV5-1,CASRKGPPGQGEETQYF
TRBJ1-1,TRBV6-1,CASSFGTTTEAFF
TRBJ2-5,TRBV3-1,CASSQVAGTSGHKQYF
TRBJ2-1,TRBV12-3/TRBV12-4,CASSSPGLELEQFF
TRBJ2-3,TRBV12-3/TRBV12-4,CASRPYTTDTQYF
TRBJ2-6,TRBV7-9,CASSHLGQATSGANVLTF
TRBJ2-3,TRBV7-2,CAGSLDRGWIGTDTQYF
TRBJ2-5,TRBV7-3,CASSRISGTKETQYF
TRBJ2-5,TRBV5-4,CASSLPRGDSETQYF
TRBJ2-1,TRBV4-2,CASSQDGEARKQFF
TRBJ1-2,TRBV20-1,CSARSGGYYGYTF
TRBJ2-7,TRBV10-2,CASSEWGDYSYEQYF
TRBJ1-2,TRBV7-2,CASSPQNRGRTGYTF
TRBJ2-3,TRBV5-1,CASSKWSSGSSADTQYF
TRBJ2-2,TRBV20-1,CSARDTGTANTGELFF
TRBJ2-1,TRBV4-1,CASLGSSDNEQFF
.,TRBV6-6,CASSSVGSIGYEQYF
TRBJ2-3,TRBV29-1,CSVRTREATTDTQYF
TRBJ2-1,TRBV27,CASSFGGREQFF
TRBJ1-1,TRBV20-1,CSALGQGLIGRNTEAFF
TRBJ2-7,TRBV4-1,CASSQENMPTYEQYF
TRBJ1-2,TRBV7-9,CASSLEYSVGRRGYTF
TRBJ2-2,TRBV29-1,CSVSGGNGELFF
TRBJ2-2,TRBV9,CASSPRARYTGELFF
TRBJ2-7,TRBV11-2,CASSLVSQGEQYF
TRBJ2-7,TRBV2,CASKEREGPSTYEQYF